A single sample is the source of the 15 T cell receptor beta chains below, sequenced in a study of OX40 agonist ivuxolimab in advanced cancers. Here immunoSEQ multiplex PCR was the method, and the copy in TCRdb shows in-frame clones only, minus some. This sample carries under 85,000 clones, about 93% of them seen once, and the ten largest clones take about a fifth. Here the sequenced sample was CD4+ or CD8+ T cells sorted from blood, taken in a trial of the OX40 agonist ivuxolimab. Receptors were obtained from an adult with an advanced solid tumor such as melanoma, head and neck, liver or kidney cancer.

The chain is built from TRBV7-9 and TRBJ2-1; D possibly corresponds to TRBD1 (7 bases). CDR1 and CDR2 (germline): SEHNR, FQNEAQ (reference sequence). CDR3 length equals 15 residues. V shed 8 bases and J shed 2 bases, with 16 bases lying between them. This CDR3 reads CASYPEGAPYNEQFF. The CDR3, as DNA: TGTGCCAGCTACCCGGAGGGGGCCCCCTACAATGAGCAGTTCTTC.

In DNA form, the CDR3 reads TGTGCCAGCAGTGAATACACGACAGGGGTTAGCACAGATACGCAGTATTTT. Translation: CASSEYTTGVSTDTQYF. This chain uses TRBV2 with TRBJ2-3, with 8 bases aligning to TRBD1. The V gene's germline CDR1 is SNHLY and CDR2 FYNNEI. V lost 2 bases and J lost 0; bases outside the gene matches: 7. The length of the CDR3 is 17 residues.

V and J are TRBV6-5 and TRBJ1-3; D unresolved. V lost 1 base, J lost 3 bases, and 7 bases lay in between. The germline V gene encodes CDR1 MNHEY and CDR2 SVGAGI. This CDR3 is 14 amino acids long. CDR3 DNA sequence: TGTGCCAGCAGTTACTATGGCGGTGGAAACACCATATATTTT. Its protein is CASSYYGGGNTIYF.

Written as DNA, the CDR3 is TGTGCCAGCAGCGAGCGGGTCGATGGAAACACCATATATTTT. It codes for CASSERVDGNTIYF. This rearrangement joins TRBV9 to TRBJ1-3; D gene uncertain. With 3 bases removed from V and 3 bases from J, the gap between germline ends came to 10 bases. The CDR3 is made up of 14 amino acids. Germline V gene sequence: CDR1 SGDLS, CDR2 YYNGEE.

The rearrangement uses TRBV4-3 and TRBJ2-7; D assignment may be TRBD1 or TRBD2 (6 bases each). Trimming left V 4 bases short and J 2 bases short, with 15 bases between. This CDR3 is built from 15 residues. Germline V gene sequence: CDR1 LGHNA, CDR2 YSLEER. CDR3 residues: CASSLGGVEPYEQYF. CDR3 bases: TGCGCCAGCAGCCTGGGGGGCGTCGAGCCCTACGAGCAGTACTTC.

The J gene is TRBJ1-4, the V gene TRBV29-1; unclear D gene. The CDR3 has 13 amino acids. Germline V gives CDR1 SQVTM, CDR2 ANQGSEA. V lost 1 base, J lost 0 bases, and 3 bases lay in between. The CDR3 loop reads CSVEGATNEKLFF. The CDR3 DNA sequence: TGCAGCGTTGAAGGCGCAACTAATGAAAAACTGTTTTTT.

The chain employs TRBV2 and TRBJ2-1; the D gene is possibly TRBD2 (6 bases). The V and J ends lost 4 bases and 10 bases respectively, with 14 bases between them. The CDR3 covers 13 residues. Germline V gives CDR1 SNHLY, CDR2 FYNNEI. This CDR3 reads CASSVMGGREQFF. CDR3 DNA: TGTGCCAGCAGTGTAATGGGGGGTAGGGAGCAGTTCTTC.

J is TRBJ2-7 and V is TRBV7-6, with a possible D match to TRBD1 (5 bases). Trimming left V 2 bases short and J 5 bases short, with 13 bases between. The CDR3 extends over 14 amino acids. Germline V CDR1 and CDR2: SGHVS, FNYEAQ. CDR3 in DNA: TGTGCCAGCAGCTTATGGGCAGGGCTAGACGAGCAGTACTTC. It specifies CASSLWAGLDEQYF.

The V and J genes are TRBV18 and TRBJ2-7, with D possibly matching TRBD2 (6 bases). Trimming pared 3 bases from V and 5 bases from J, leaving 11 bases between. Per the germline V gene, CDR1 is KGHSH and CDR2 is LQKENI. This CDR3 has 13 residues. CDR3 sequence (DNA): TGTGCCAGCTCACCTCGGGAGTCCCACGAGCAGTACTTC. Protein: CASSPRESHEQYF.

This sequence joins TRBV7-6 and TRBJ1-5, with D unresolved. The CDR3 totals 13 residues. Trimming removed 1 base from V and 6 bases from J, with 7 bases in between. CDR1 and CDR2 from the germline V gene are SGHVS and FNYEAQ. The CDR3 bases are TGTGCCAGCAGCTTAGAGACCAGTCAGCCCCAGCATTTT. Its translation: CASSLETSQPQHF.

The J gene is TRBJ1-2, the V gene TRBV27, with D hard to call. There are 13 residues in the CDR3. Per germline, CDR1 MNHEY and CDR2 SMNVEV (reference sequence). The germline V and J ends were trimmed by 0 bases and 4 bases, with 6 bases remaining between them. The CDR3 bases are TGTGCCAGCAGTTTATCAGGAGCCTATGGCTACACCTTC. It yields the protein CASSLSGAYGYTF.

This sequence joins TRBV19 and TRBJ2-5; D gene uncertain. The CDR3 covers 13 residues. The V and J ends lost 3 bases and 3 bases respectively, with 8 bases between them. CDR1 and CDR2 from the germline V gene are LNHDA and SQIVND (reference sequence). The CDR3 bases are TGTGCCAGTAGTATTCGGCCGGAAGAGACCCAGTACTTC. Translation: CASSIRPEETQYF. Drawing the rest from reference TRBV19 and TRBJ2-5, the complete variable domain is DGGITQSPKYLFRKEGQNVTLSCEQNLNHDAMYWYRQDPGQGLRLIYYSQIVNDFQKGDIAEGYSVSREKKESFPLTVTSAQKNPTAFYLCASSIRPEETQYFGPGTRLLVL.

The chain recombines TRBV27 with TRBJ2-1; D is unclear. There are 11 residues in the CDR3. In germline, CDR1 is MNHEY, CDR2 SMNVEV (reference sequence). V lost 6 bases to trimming and J lost 13 bases, with 13 bases between them. CDR3 coding DNA: TGTGCCAGCAGGAGTGGCTCTGAACAGTTCTTC. Its protein is CASRSGSEQFF.

V and J are TRBV30 and TRBJ1-5; D is ambiguous. Trimming took 0 bases from V and 1 from J, leaving 4 bases between them. The CDR3 loop spans 13 amino acids. The germline CDR1 and CDR2 sequences are GTSNPN and SVGIG (reference sequence). The CDR3 protein is CAWSVLSNQPQHF. The CDR3 DNA reads TGTGCCTGGAGTGTCCTAAGCAATCAGCCCCAGCATTTT.

V usage is TRBV19 and J usage is TRBJ2-1; possibly TRBD2 for D (5 bases). This CDR3 spans 15 amino acids. Germline CDR1 is LNHDA and CDR2 is SQIVND (reference sequence). V was pared by 1 base and J by 2 bases, with 9 bases between. CDR3 sequence reads: CASSIAGSTYNEQFF. CDR3 coding DNA: TGTGCCAGTAGTATAGCGGGGAGTACCTACAATGAGCAGTTCTTC.